The 28 T cell receptor beta chains below were found in one sample sequenced in a study of cytomegalovirus exposure and HLA in healthy donors (dated 2017 in TCRdb). The library was prepared using the immunoSEQ multiplex PCR assay. For the multiplex PCR, a mixture combining 60 forward primers for TCR Vbeta segments and 13 reverse primers for TCR Jbeta segments was used. TCRdb re-hosts the immuneACCESS table, in-frame sequences only. Its copies lack some clones; in the studies checked, an unresolved V gene accounts for under half of them, and the cause for the rest is not known. The sample's table lists a count of around 64,000 clones. Together, the top ten hold 2.4% of the sample. The sequencing sample was made of PBMCs. The receptors shown here come from a female donor in good health and CMV-seropositive.

The chain recombines TRBV4-3 with TRBJ2-7, with D perhaps TRBD2 (5 bases). The V and J ends lost 0 bases and 10 bases respectively, with 13 bases between them. The CDR3 totals 13 residues. CDR1 LGHNA and CDR2 YSLEER come from the germline V gene. CDR3 loop: CASSQDLGGLQYF. CDR3 in DNA: TGCGCCAGCAGCCAAGATCTCGGCGGACTCCAGTACTTC.

The rearrangement links TRBV2 to TRBJ1-2, with D possibly being TRBD1 (5 bases). Germline loops: CDR1 SNHLY, CDR2 FYNNEI. Trimming removed 8 bases at V and 2 bases at J, with 15 bases between. The CDR3 consists of 14 residues. The CDR3 sequence is CASRGAGFNYGYTF. The CDR3 DNA reads as TGTGCCAGCCGAGGGGCGGGGTTCAACTATGGCTACACCTTC.

The rearrangement uses TRBV10-3 and TRBJ1-4; TRBD1 matches 8 bases. The J segment lost 7 bases and the V segment lost 4 bases, leaving 8 bases of the junction unmatched. CDR3 length equals 15 residues. From germline, CDR1 is ENHRY and CDR2 SYGVKD. The CDR3 protein is CAISAGQGGFEKLFF. The CDR3 DNA sequence: TGTGCCATCAGTGCAGGACAGGGTGGTTTTGAAAAACTGTTTTTT.

The rearrangement joins TRBV27 to TRBJ2-5; D gene ambiguous. CDR1 MNHEY and CDR2 SMNVEV come from the germline V gene (reference sequence). Trimming removed 1 base from V and 1 base from J, with 10 bases in between. The CDR3 extends over 15 amino acids. The CDR3: CASSLYAGSQETQYF. In DNA, the CDR3 is TGTGCCAGCAGTTTATATGCAGGATCCCAAGAGACCCAGTACTTC.

The CDR3 region has the DNA TGCAGCGTTTTGATCAGGGCCGACTACGAGCAGTACTTC. This encodes CSVLIRADYEQYF. This chain uses TRBV29-1 with TRBJ2-7; TRBD1 might be the D (5 bases). The V gene's germline CDR1 is SQVTM and CDR2 ANQGSEA. Trimming removed 5 bases at V and 3 bases at J, with 14 bases between. The CDR3 contains 13 residues.

The chain couples TRBV6-5 to TRBJ1-2, with 10 bases aligning to TRBD1. V dropped 2 bases and J dropped 4; count of bases not matched to a gene: 4. Germline values: CDR1 MNHEY, CDR2 SVGAGI. The CDR3 consists of 15 residues. The CDR3 sequence: CASSYRGQGVYGYTF. CDR3 DNA: TGTGCCAGCAGTTACAGAGGACAGGGGGTCTATGGCTACACCTTC.

The J gene is TRBJ2-3, the V gene TRBV2, with 11 bases lining up with TRBD2. Trimming cost V 8 bases and J 2 bases; bases outside gene matches: 9. The germline gives CDR1 SNHLY, CDR2 FYNNEI. CDR3 size: 16 residues. The CDR3 bases are TGTGCCAGCGCGCCTAGCGGGGGGTGGGTCACAGATACGCAGTATTTT. It specifies CASAPSGGWVTDTQYF. The complete variable domain, with remaining parts taken from reference TRBV2 and TRBJ2-3, reads EPEVTQTPSHQVTQMGQEVILRCVPISNHLYFYWYRQILGQKVEFLVSFYNNEISEKSEIFDDQFSVERPDGSNFTLKIRSTKLEDSAMYFCASAPSGGWVTDTQYFGPGTRLTVL.

This sequence joins TRBV2 and TRBJ1-1, with 9 bases that match TRBD1. Germline V gene data show CDR1 as SNHLY and CDR2 as FYNNEI. J lost 4 bases, V lost 6 bases, and 6 bases had no gene match. The CDR3 loop spans 14 amino acids. CDR3 in DNA: TGTGCCAGCAGGGGACAGGGAGGAGGCACTGAAGCTTTCTTT. Translation: CASRGQGGGTEAFF.

This chain connects TRBV2 to TRBJ2-7; D may be TRBD2 (6 bases). This CDR3 is built from 11 residues. Germline-derived CDR1 and CDR2 are SNHLY and FYNNEI. Trimming left V 7 bases short and J 4 bases short, with 8 bases between. For the CDR3, the DNA is TGTGCCAGCACAGGGAGGTACGAGCAGTACTTC. The encoded protein is CASTGRYEQYF.

The chain uses TRBV28 and TRBJ2-2; 7 positions agree with TRBD1. V dropped 6 bases and J dropped 2; count of bases not matched to a gene: 9. CDR1 MDHEN and CDR2 SYDVKM come from the germline V gene. The CDR3 totals 16 residues. The CDR3: CASSPRGTANTGELFF. As DNA, the CDR3 is TGTGCCAGCAGCCCGAGGGGGACAGCAAACACCGGGGAGCTGTTTTTT. Full variable domain (outside the CDR3, taken from reference TRBV28 and TRBJ2-2): DVKVTQSSRYLVKRTGEKVFLECVQDMDHENMFWYRQDPGLGLRLIYFSYDVKMKEKGDIPEGYSVSREKKERFSLILESASTNQTSMYLCASSPRGTANTGELFFGEGSRLTVL.

The chain links TRBV30 to TRBJ2-3, with 10 bases that match TRBD2. The V and J ends lost 1 base and 1 base, in that order; junction bases with no gene match: 5. CDR3 length: 16 amino acids. Per the germline V gene, CDR1 is GTSNPN and CDR2 is SVGIG (reference sequence). CDR3 nucleotides: TGTGCCTGGAGTGGAGGGAGCGGGGGGGGCACAGATACGCAGTATTTT. Its protein product is CAWSGGSGGGTDTQYF.

V gene TRBV28 combines with J gene TRBJ2-3; 7 bases line up with TRBD2. Germline-derived CDR1 and CDR2 are MDHEN and SYDVKM. There are 13 residues in the CDR3. V lost 3 bases and J lost 11; bases outside the gene matches: 8. The CDR3 sequence is CASSLQLADWQYF. CDR3 DNA sequence: TGTGCCAGCAGTTTGCAGCTAGCGGATTGGCAGTATTTT.

V usage is TRBV4-1 and J usage is TRBJ2-7; a weak D match, TRBD2 (7 bases). The CDR3 has 15 residues. Between the trimmed V and J ends, which lost 1 base and 4 bases, there was a span of 14 bases. CDR1 MGHRA and CDR2 YSYEKL come from the germline V gene. The CDR3: CASSQGRGGWYEQYF. For the CDR3, the DNA is TGCGCCAGCAGCCAAGGAAGGGGGGGTTGGTACGAGCAGTACTTC.

The rearrangement joins TRBV28 to TRBJ1-6; D may be TRBD1 (5 bases). Trimming left V 11 bases short and J 9 bases short, with 14 bases between. Germline assignment: CDR1 MDHEN and CDR2 SYDVKM. CDR3 length: 12 residues. DNA of the CDR3: TGTGCCGCCTCCCCCGACAGTTCACCCCTCCACTTT. Protein product: CAASPDSSPLHF.

The chain combines TRBV28 with TRBJ2-7, with D tentatively TRBD2 (5 bases). Germline V CDR1 and CDR2: MDHEN, SYDVKM. V shed 6 bases and J shed 2 bases, with 20 bases lying between them. The CDR3 covers 16 residues. The CDR3 DNA sequence: TGTGCCAGCAGCCAAGGTCGGAGGACCGTTACCTACGAGCAGTACTTC. Amino acids: CASSQGRRTVTYEQYF.

The DNA of the CDR3 is TGCGCCAGCACTCCGGACCGAGGGAGGGAGCTGTTTTTT. It translates to CASTPDRGRELFF. The chain links TRBV5-1 to TRBJ2-2; perhaps TRBD2 as D (5 bases). V was shortened by 6 bases and J by 9 bases, with 15 bases between the two germline ends. Germline V lookup: CDR1 SGHRS, CDR2 YFSETQ. The CDR3 runs 13 residues.

This chain uses TRBV19 with TRBJ1-5; maybe TRBD1 (5 bases). Germline CDR1 LNHDA, CDR2 SQIVND (reference sequence). This CDR3 spans 19 amino acids. V lost 2 bases, J lost 0 bases, and 20 bases lay in between. The CDR3: CASSIKVAGTKVSNQPQHF. In DNA, the CDR3 is TGTGCCAGTAGTATAAAGGTGGCGGGGACTAAGGTTAGCAATCAGCCCCAGCATTTT.

V is TRBV6-1 and J is TRBJ1-1; the D gene is possibly TRBD1 (6 bases). Looked up from germline, CDR1 is MNHNS and CDR2 is SASEGT. The V end was cut by 6 bases, the J end by 1 base, with 6 bases between. CDR3 length: 12 residues. In DNA form, the CDR3 reads TGTGCCAGCAGGACAGGGAACACTGAAGCTTTCTTT. This encodes CASRTGNTEAFF.

This chain connects TRBV28 to TRBJ1-4; 11 bases match TRBD1. J lost 8 bases, V lost 5 bases, and 7 bases had no gene match. From germline, CDR1 is MDHEN and CDR2 SYDVKM. This CDR3 is built from 15 residues. CDR3 amino acids: CASSRLDRGQEKLFF. The CDR3 DNA reads as TGTGCCAGCAGTAGGCTGGACAGGGGGCAAGAAAAACTGTTTTTT.

The chain has TRBV10-3 and TRBJ2-1; 7 bases fit TRBD1. The CDR3 spans 13 residues. Germline CDR1 ENHRY, CDR2 SYGVKD. Trimming at V came to 8 bases and at J to 6 bases, leaving 7 bases not matched to a gene. The CDR3: CAIARQGSNEQFF. The CDR3 nucleotides read TGTGCCATCGCGAGACAGGGATCCAATGAGCAGTTCTTC.

The chain has TRBV19 and TRBJ2-2, with 12 bases matching TRBD2. CDR1 LNHDA and CDR2 SQIVND come from the germline V gene (reference sequence). This CDR3 region has 16 residues. V shed 4 bases and J 4 bases; nucleotides not matched to a gene: 4. CDR3 sequence reads: CASSRLAGDLTGELFF. The CDR3 coding sequence is TGTGCCAGTAGTAGACTAGCGGGGGACCTCACCGGGGAGCTGTTTTTT. Full variable domain (outside the CDR3, taken from reference TRBV19 and TRBJ2-2): DGGITQSPKYLFRKEGQNVTLSCEQNLNHDAMYWYRQDPGQGLRLIYYSQIVNDFQKGDIAEGYSVSREKKESFPLTVTSAQKNPTAFYLCASSRLAGDLTGELFFGEGSRLTVL.

This chain uses TRBV28 with TRBJ1-2; 9 bases map to TRBD1. Germline CDR1 reads MDHEN; CDR2 reads SYDVKM. CDR3 length equals 14 residues. V dropped 2 bases and J dropped 7; count of bases not matched to a gene: 5. The CDR3 loop reads CASSLLQGARGYTF. CDR3 DNA sequence: TGTGCCAGCAGTTTACTACAGGGGGCCCGTGGCTACACCTTC.

The chain combines TRBV28 with TRBJ1-3, with 7 bases aligning to TRBD1. Germline CDR1 reads MDHEN; CDR2 reads SYDVKM. The CDR3 covers 12 residues. With V trimmed by 7 bases and J by 4 bases, 1 base remained unmatched. The CDR3 loop is CASKGQGNTIYF. Here the CDR3 DNA reads TGTGCCAGCAAGGGACAGGGAAACACCATATATTTT.

The chain carries TRBV14 and TRBJ2-7; 8 bases map to TRBD1. This CDR3 has 15 residues. Germline CDR1 reads SGHDN; CDR2 reads FVKESK. J lost 6 bases, V lost 4 bases, and 11 bases had no gene match. The CDR3 nucleotides are TGTGCCAGCAGCCGAGTGACAGGGGTATGGAGCGAGCAGTACTTC. Residues: CASSRVTGVWSEQYF.

The rearrangement uses TRBV27 and TRBJ1-1; 7 bases match TRBD1. CDR1 and CDR2 (germline): MNHEY, SMNVEV (reference sequence). The CDR3 consists of 14 residues. V was pared by 2 bases and J by 4 bases, with 4 bases of the junction left unmatched. CDR3 residues: CASSLRGLGTEAFF. CDR3 coding DNA: TGTGCCAGCAGTTTAAGGGGGCTAGGCACTGAAGCTTTCTTT.

V usage is TRBV11-2 and J usage is TRBJ1-5; TRBD1 matches 7 bases. Germline values: CDR1 SGHAT, CDR2 FQNNGV. This CDR3 has 15 residues. After removal of 5 bases from V and 4 bases from J, the junction contained 8 bases not matched to a gene. The CDR3 sequence: CASSPDRERNQPQHF. Written as DNA, the CDR3 is TGTGCCAGCAGCCCTGACAGGGAAAGAAATCAGCCCCAGCATTTT.

The chain employs TRBV7-9 and TRBJ1-1; TRBD1 is a possible D gene (5 bases). CDR1 SEHNR and CDR2 FQNEAQ come from the germline V gene (reference sequence). V was trimmed by 6 bases and J by 6 bases, leaving 8 bases between them. The CDR3 spans 11 residues. CDR3 protein: CASRRDSEAFF. In nucleotides, the CDR3 is TGTGCCAGCAGGAGGGACTCTGAAGCTTTCTTT.

A remark on this clone: One end of the junction does not line up with germline, which may come from a read error. The chain is built from TRBV14 and TRBJ1-1; 10 bases align to TRBD1. The CDR3 extends over 14 amino acids. CDR1 is SGHDN and CDR2 is FVKESK in the germline V gene. CDR3 residues: CASSAATGGYGALF. CDR3 DNA: TGTGCCAGCAGCGCTGCGACAGGGGGCTACGGGGCTTTGTTC.